The next 32 T cell receptor beta chains were all read from a single sample in a study of T cells after yellow fever vaccination. TCRdb itself ran the 5' RACE reads through MiXCR, one entry per CDR3 protein. The sample carries hundreds of thousands of distinct CDR3 sequences, around an eighth recorded once. This material consisted of PBMCs, taken on the day of the yellow fever booster vaccination. The receptors come from a man aged 25 to 40 who received the YFV17D yellow fever vaccine.

This chain links TRBV6-4 with TRBJ2-1; D is unclear. V was shortened by 2 bases and J by 0 bases, with 8 bases between the two germline ends. CDR3 size: 15 residues. CDR1 MRHNA and CDR2 SNTAGT come from the germline V gene. CDR3 sequence: CASSDPESSYNEQFF. The CDR3 DNA is TGTGCCAGCAGTGACCCGGAAAGCTCCTACAATGAGCAGTTCTTC.

The chain employs TRBV28 and TRBJ2-1; D perhaps matches TRBD1 (6 bases). CDR1 and CDR2 (germline): MDHEN, SYDVKM. V gave up 8 bases and J gave up 0 bases, with 14 bases separating them. CDR3 size: 15 residues. The CDR3 is CASGEWGRSYNEQFF. As DNA, the CDR3 is TGTGCCAGCGGGGAATGGGGGCGCTCCTACAATGAGCAGTTCTTC. Full variable domain (remainder filled in from reference TRBV28 and TRBJ2-1): DVKVTQSSRYLVKRTGEKVFLECVQDMDHENMFWYRQDPGLGLRLIYFSYDVKMKEKGDIPEGYSVSREKKERFSLILESASTNQTSMYLCASGEWGRSYNEQFFGPGTRLTVL.

The genes are TRBV12-3 or TRBV12-4 and TRBJ2-1, with D tentatively TRBD2 (6 bases). CDR3 size: 16 residues. The germline V and J ends were trimmed by 4 bases and 2 bases, with 15 bases remaining between them. The CDR3 DNA follows: TGTGCCAGCAGTTCCCCGCTAGCGCTGACCTACAATGAGCAGTTCTTC. As protein: CASSSPLALTYNEQFF.

The J gene is TRBJ2-7, the V gene TRBV2; 10 bases map to TRBD2. This CDR3 contains 15 residues. The V and J ends lost 4 bases and 6 bases, in that order; junction bases with no gene match: 9. CDR1 SNHLY and CDR2 FYNNEI come from the germline V gene. The CDR3: CASSGSSGRDREQYF. The CDR3 DNA reads as TGTGCCAGCAGTGGTTCTAGCGGGAGAGATCGCGAGCAGTACTTC.

This clonotype was picked up a small number of times. The V call is TRBV7-2, the J call TRBJ2-7; D unclear. Trimming shortened V by 5 bases and J by 3 bases, and 14 bases separated the two germline ends. CDR1 SGHTA and CDR2 FQGNSA come from the germline V gene. This CDR3 comprises 14 residues. The DNA of the CDR3 is TGTGCCAGCAGCCCGGCAGGTGGGCGCTACGAGCAGTACTTC. Translated, it gives CASSPAGGRYEQYF.

The sample holds a few counts of this clonotype. The CDR3 sequence: CASSVSGEETQYF. The CDR3 coding sequence is TGTGCCAGCTCCGTCTCGGGAGAGGAGACCCAGTACTTC. The chain uses TRBV18 and TRBJ2-5; a possible D gene is TRBD2 (6 bases). Germline CDR1 and CDR2: KGHSH and LQKENI. The CDR3 has 13 residues. Trimming removed 6 bases from V and 5 bases from J, with 13 bases in between. Complete variable domain (other parts from reference TRBV18 and TRBJ2-5): NAGVMQNPRHLVRRRGQEARLRCSPMKGHSHVYWYRQLPEEGLKFMVYLQKENIIDESGMPKERFSAEFPKEGPSILRIQQVVRGDSAAYFCASSVSGEETQYFGPGTRLLVL.

This clonotype was counted at least ten times. The genes are TRBV11-2 and TRBJ2-5; 8 bases line up with TRBD2. The CDR3 extends over 16 amino acids. J gave up 1 base and V 1 base, and 5 bases lay outside the gene matches. Germline CDR1 and CDR2: SGHAT and FQNNGV. The CDR3 DNA follows: TGTGCCAGCAGCTTAGTAGGCGGGGGGTCCCAAGAGACCCAGTACTTC. Amino acids: CASSLVGGGSQETQYF.

This clonotype appeared many times. The chain couples TRBV5-1 to TRBJ2-7; 7 bases are shared with TRBD2. This CDR3 contains 15 residues. Germline CDR1 SGHRS, CDR2 YFSETQ. J lost 5 bases, V lost 4 bases, and 12 bases had no gene match. The CDR3 is CASSSTSADWDEQYF. The CDR3, as DNA: TGCGCCAGCAGCAGCACTAGCGCGGACTGGGACGAGCAGTACTTC. Supplemented by reference TRBV5-1 and TRBJ2-7, the full variable domain reads KAGVTQTPRYLIKTRGQQVTLSCSPISGHRSVSWYQQTPGQGLQFLFEYFSETQRNKGNFPGRFSGRQFSNSRSEMNVSTLELGDSALYLCASSSTSADWDEQYFGPGTRLTVT.

This clonotype appeared a single time. This chain links TRBV30 with TRBJ2-2; D call uncertain. The V and J ends lost 2 bases and 7 bases respectively, with 11 bases between them. Germline V gene data show CDR1 as GTSNPN and CDR2 as SVGIG (reference sequence). This CDR3 is built from 13 residues. CDR3 bases: TGTGCCTGGAGTATGTTTCTGGGCGGGGAGCTGTTTTTT. Encoded protein: CAWSMFLGGELFF.

This clonotype turned up a few times. This rearrangement joins TRBV18 to TRBJ1-2; no clear D gene. V was clipped by 3 bases and J by 8 bases, with 19 bases between them. The CDR3 loop spans 15 amino acids. Per germline, CDR1 KGHSH and CDR2 LQKENI. The CDR3 DNA sequence: TGTGCCAGCTCACCCGGGGATAGGGCCGTGGCCGGCTACACCTTC. Translation: CASSPGDRAVAGYTF.

This clonotype was picked up a small number of times. The chain carries TRBV5-8 and TRBJ2-5, with D possibly being TRBD1 or TRBD2 (6 bases each). The CDR3 consists of 17 residues. Between the trimmed V and J ends, which lost 4 bases and 5 bases, there was a span of 24 bases. Per germline, CDR1 SGHTS and CDR2 YDEGEE. The CDR3: CASSAALTGAGWETQYF. The CDR3 DNA follows: TGTGCCAGCAGCGCGGCTCTAACGGGGGCCGGATGGGAGACCCAGTACTTC.

This clonotype was recorded a few times. The V call is TRBV15, the J call TRBJ2-5, with 10 bases aligning to TRBD2. This CDR3 is built from 15 residues. Trimming at V came to 3 bases and at J to 3 bases, leaving 4 bases not matched to a gene. Germline values: CDR1 LNHNV, CDR2 YYDKDF (reference sequence). The CDR3 DNA follows: TGTGCCACCAGCAGTGGGACTAGCGCCAAAGAGACCCAGTACTTC. It is translated as CATSSGTSAKETQYF.

V is TRBV12-3 or TRBV12-4 and J is TRBJ2-2; 12 nucleotides match TRBD1. This CDR3 spans 15 amino acids. V shed 6 bases and J 5 bases; nucleotides not matched to a gene: 4. CDR3 amino acids: CASSPGQGATGELFF. CDR3 coding DNA: TGTGCCAGCAGCCCGGGACAGGGGGCGACCGGGGAGCTGTTTTTT.

This clonotype was observed a handful of times. This rearrangement joins TRBV7-8 to TRBJ1-3; no clear D. CDR1 SGHVS and CDR2 FQNEAQ come from the germline V gene. Trimming cost V 6 bases and J 0 bases, with 6 bases left between them. CDR3 length: 13 amino acids. CDR3 DNA sequence: TGTGCCAGCAGTTTCAACTCTGGAAACACCATATATTTT. Its protein product is CASSFNSGNTIYF.

This clonotype was picked up a small number of times. The chain couples TRBV15 to TRBJ1-2; D remains ambiguous. Germline CDR1 LNHNV, CDR2 YYDKDF (reference sequence). V was pared by 0 bases and J by 8 bases, with 7 bases between. This CDR3 region has 12 residues. This CDR3 is CATSRDRGGYTF. CDR3 nucleotides: TGTGCCACCAGCAGAGATCGGGGAGGCTACACCTTC.

This clonotype appeared many times. The chain is built from TRBV20-1 and TRBJ2-7, with 8 bases aligning to TRBD2. Germline CDR1 is DFQATT and CDR2 is SNEGSKA (reference sequence). With 6 bases clipped from V and 6 bases from J, the junction kept 10 bases outside the gene matches. This CDR3 spans 13 amino acids. CDR3 nucleotides: TGCAGTGCCACAGGACTAGCTCTTGGCGAGCAGTACTTC. Encoded protein: CSATGLALGEQYF.

This clonotype was found many times. The V and J genes are TRBV6-5 and TRBJ2-1; 7 bases line up with TRBD2. V gave up 6 bases and J gave up 9 bases; unmatched junction bases: 11. Germline V lookup: CDR1 MNHEY, CDR2 SVGAGI. This CDR3 comprises 14 residues. CDR3 loop: CASSHSREDGEQFF. As DNA, the CDR3 is TGTGCCAGCAGCCACTCCCGGGAGGACGGTGAGCAGTTCTTC.

J is TRBJ2-1 and V is TRBV7-6; D gene unclear. The V gene lost 0 bases and the J gene lost 2 bases, with 8 bases spanning the gap. CDR3 length: 15 amino acids. Per the germline V gene, CDR1 is SGHVS and CDR2 is FNYEAQ. CDR3 nucleotides: TGTGCCAGCAGCTTAGCATTAGTAGCCTACAATGAGCAGTTCTTC. Translating gives CASSLALVAYNEQFF.

The table lists this clonotype with a few counts. The V call is TRBV20-1, the J call TRBJ2-7; 8 bases align to TRBD2. The trim removed 6 bases at V and 3 bases at J, leaving 7 bases unmatched. The CDR3 spans 13 residues. Germline CDR1 and CDR2: DFQATT and SNEGSKA (reference sequence). CDR3 DNA: TGCAGTGCCTTAGGGGCGGGAGGCTACGAGCAGTACTTC. Translation: CSALGAGGYEQYF.

A few counts support this clonotype. CDR3 protein: CASSAREGLLAKNIQYF. The CDR3 coding sequence is TGTGCCAGCAGCGCTAGGGAGGGATTACTAGCCAAAAACATTCAGTACTTC. The V call is TRBV9, the J call TRBJ2-4, with 7 positions matching TRBD2. Germline-derived CDR1 and CDR2 are SGDLS and YYNGEE. The CDR3 is made up of 17 amino acids. J gave up 0 bases and V 3 bases, and 9 bases lay outside the gene matches. Together with reference TRBV9 and TRBJ2-4, the CDR3 gives the full variable domain: DSGVTQTPKHLITATGQRVTLRCSPRSGDLSVYWYQQSLDQGLQFLIQYYNGEERAKGNILERFSAQQFPDLHSELNLSSLELGDSALYFCASSAREGLLAKNIQYFGAGTRLSVL.

The chain joins TRBV7-2 to TRBJ2-5, with D tentatively TRBD1 or TRBD2 (5 bases each). V shed 4 bases and J shed 4 bases, with 22 bases lying between them. CDR3 size: 17 residues. CDR1 and CDR2 (germline): SGHTA, FQGNSA. The CDR3 loop reads CASSSRPGTPSGETQYF. As DNA, the CDR3 is TGTGCCAGCAGCTCTCGTCCCGGGACCCCCTCGGGAGAGACCCAGTACTTC.

The sample holds a few counts of this clonotype. The chain carries TRBV6-5 and TRBJ2-1; D uncertain. The CDR3 sequence is 14 residues long. CDR1 and CDR2 from the germline V gene are MNHEY and SVGAGI. Deletions cut 0 bases from V and 7 bases from J, with 10 bases between. CDR3 amino acids: CASSYSGSSNEQFF. CDR3 DNA: TGTGCCAGCAGTTACTCGGGCAGCTCAAATGAGCAGTTCTTC.

This clonotype was recorded a few times. The chain recombines TRBV20-1 with TRBJ2-7, with 7 bases lining up with TRBD2. Germline V gene sequence: CDR1 DFQATT, CDR2 SNEGSKA (reference sequence). The V segment lost 1 base and the J segment 4 bases; nucleotides outside the gene matches: 7. The CDR3 runs to 14 residues. The CDR3 spells CSARGGRELYEQYF. CDR3 sequence (DNA): TGCAGTGCTAGAGGTGGGCGGGAGCTTTACGAGCAGTACTTC.

This chain links TRBV7-2 with TRBJ2-3, with TRBD1 matching 7 bases. The trim removed 7 bases at V and 1 base at J, leaving 2 bases unmatched. CDR1 is SGHTA, CDR2 FQGNSA, per germline. The CDR3 has 13 amino acids. The chain's CDR3 is CASTTGGTDTQYF. The DNA of the CDR3 is TGTGCCAGCACCACAGGGGGCACAGATACGCAGTATTTT.

The chain joins TRBV7-9 to TRBJ1-1; 7 bases match TRBD1. This CDR3 spans 14 amino acids. Germline values: CDR1 SEHNR, CDR2 FQNEAQ (reference sequence). Losses at the gene ends were 7 bases for V and 1 base for J; bases not matched to a gene: 6. CDR3 coding DNA: TGTGCCAGCACCCGGGGACAGTCGAACACTGAAGCTTTCTTT. Its translation is CASTRGQSNTEAFF. Complete variable domain (other parts from reference TRBV7-9 and TRBJ1-1): DTGVSQNPRHKITKRGQNVTFRCDPISEHNRLYWYRQTLGQGPEFLTYFQNEAQLEKSRLLSDRFSAERPKGSFSTLEIQRTEQGDSAMYLCASTRGQSNTEAFFGQGTRLTVV.

The chain has TRBV7-2 and TRBJ2-1; 9 nucleotides match TRBD2. CDR1 is SGHTA and CDR2 is FQGNSA in the germline V gene. Unmatched junction bases numbered 8, after V lost 5 bases and J lost 9 bases. CDR3 size: 14 residues. CDR3 residues: CASSPGLALGEQFF. CDR3 bases: TGTGCCAGCAGCCCAGGACTAGCGCTCGGTGAGCAGTTCTTC.

This clonotype was recorded many times. CDR3 residues: CASSPAGQETQYF. For the CDR3, the DNA is TGTGCCAGCAGCCCCGCGGGCCAAGAGACCCAGTACTTC. V usage is TRBV12-3 or TRBV12-4 and J usage is TRBJ2-5, with a possible D match to TRBD2 (5 bases). The CDR3 loop spans 13 amino acids. V lost 6 bases, J lost 1 base, and 9 bases lay in between.

This clonotype showed up many times. V usage is TRBV7-2 and J usage is TRBJ2-7; TRBD2 aligns across 10 bases. CDR1 and CDR2 (germline): SGHTA, FQGNSA. This CDR3 comprises 14 residues. V shed 4 bases and J 6 bases; nucleotides not matched to a gene: 6. The CDR3 bases are TGTGCCAGCAGCTCGCTAGCGGGAGCAGCCGAGCAGTACTTC. Protein: CASSSLAGAAEQYF.

The V call is TRBV6-1, the J call TRBJ2-7, with D possibly matching TRBD1 (7 bases). CDR1 MNHNS and CDR2 SASEGT come from the germline V gene. The CDR3 contains 16 residues. The V end lost 5 bases, the J end lost 1 base, and 18 bases lay between the germline ends. The CDR3 nucleotides are TGTGCCAGCAGTAGTTACTCGGCAGGGGGGTCCTACGAGCAGTACTTC. This sequence encodes CASSSYSAGGSYEQYF.

This clonotype showed up just a few times. This chain connects TRBV7-8 to TRBJ2-2; 8 bases agree with TRBD1. This CDR3 has 16 amino acids. Per germline, CDR1 SGHVS and CDR2 FQNEAQ. The V gene end was trimmed by 4 bases and the J gene end by 2 bases; junction bases not matched to a gene: 6. The CDR3 loop is CASSSGQGHNTGELFF. The CDR3, as DNA: TGTGCCAGCAGCTCCGGACAGGGCCATAACACCGGGGAGCTGTTTTTT.

This clonotype has only a few counts. This rearrangement joins TRBV12-3 or TRBV12-4 to TRBJ2-7; the D is unclear. The CDR3 has 13 residues. V lost 5 bases and J 2 bases, leaving 10 bases between the germline ends. CDR3 residues: CASSRTPTYEQYF. The DNA for the CDR3 is TGTGCCAGCAGTCGGACCCCAACCTACGAGCAGTACTTC.

There are a few counts of this clonotype. The gene calls are TRBV7-9 and TRBJ2-1; D gene unclear. The CDR3 is made up of 15 amino acids. Deletions cut 1 base from V and 3 bases from J, with 10 bases between. Germline values: CDR1 SEHNR, CDR2 FQNEAQ (reference sequence). CDR3: CASSLGAVVYNEQFF. As DNA, the CDR3 is TGTGCCAGCAGCTTAGGGGCAGTAGTCTACAATGAGCAGTTCTTC. The full variable domain, completed using reference TRBV7-9 and TRBJ2-1, is DTGVSQNPRHKITKRGQNVTFRCDPISEHNRLYWYRQTLGQGPEFLTYFQNEAQLEKSRLLSDRFSAERPKGSFSTLEIQRTEQGDSAMYLCASSLGAVVYNEQFFGPGTRLTVL.